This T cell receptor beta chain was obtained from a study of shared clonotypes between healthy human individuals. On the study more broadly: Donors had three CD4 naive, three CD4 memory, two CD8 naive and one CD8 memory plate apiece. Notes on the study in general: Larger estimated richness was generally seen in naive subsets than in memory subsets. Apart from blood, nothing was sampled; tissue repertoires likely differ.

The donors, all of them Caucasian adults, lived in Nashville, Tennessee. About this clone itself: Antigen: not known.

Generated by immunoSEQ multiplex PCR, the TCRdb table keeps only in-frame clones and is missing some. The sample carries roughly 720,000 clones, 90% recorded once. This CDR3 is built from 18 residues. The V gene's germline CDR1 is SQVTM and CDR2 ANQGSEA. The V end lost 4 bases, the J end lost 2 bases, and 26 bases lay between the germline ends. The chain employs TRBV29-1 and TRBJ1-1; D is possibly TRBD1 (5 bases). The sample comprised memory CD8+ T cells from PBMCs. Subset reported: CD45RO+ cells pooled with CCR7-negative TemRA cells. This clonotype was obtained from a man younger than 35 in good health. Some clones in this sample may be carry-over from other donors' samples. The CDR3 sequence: CSVGVPLGGGTGNTEAFF. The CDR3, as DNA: TGCAGCGTTGGAGTCCCTCTTGGGGGGGGAACGGGAAACACTGAAGCTTTCTTT.